This T cell receptor beta chain was observed in a study of vaccination effects on CD4 cells after COVID-19. Across the study: Researchers obtained post-vaccine samples at a median of 72 days past the second dose. The culture medium for about 2 million PBMC per well included about 9 IU/ml IL-2 and 8.5 to 10 ug/ml peptides. Study outcomes and limitations: After vaccination, at late timepoints, clones induced by infection and by vaccine contracted markedly.

TCRdb's copy holds only in-frame clones and misses some; the assay was immunoSEQ multiplex PCR. The sample has approximately 70,000 clones, about 73% seen once. Subsequent to a culture period of under twelve days, CD4+ T cells were isolated. Two doses of BNT162b2 or mRNA-1273 vaccine were administered to participants. According to the study, vaccine recipients showed no prior SARS-CoV-2 infection and negative nucleocapsid antibodies. Notes on this clone: What it recognizes is unknown.

The sample in question was CD4+ T cells from PBMCs cultured without peptide, obtained after COVID-19 vaccination. This receptor was taken from a human donor who received a COVID-19 vaccine.

Here the CDR3 reads CAWSVTDRAANEQFF. The CDR3 DNA sequence: TGTGCCTGGAGTGTAACGGACAGGGCAGCGAATGAGCAGTTCTTC. The V and J genes are TRBV30 and TRBJ2-1; 8 bases are a match to TRBD1. The V gene's germline CDR1 is GTSNPN and CDR2 SVGIG (reference sequence). The CDR3 consists of 15 residues. V lost 0 bases and J lost 7; bases outside the gene matches: 8.